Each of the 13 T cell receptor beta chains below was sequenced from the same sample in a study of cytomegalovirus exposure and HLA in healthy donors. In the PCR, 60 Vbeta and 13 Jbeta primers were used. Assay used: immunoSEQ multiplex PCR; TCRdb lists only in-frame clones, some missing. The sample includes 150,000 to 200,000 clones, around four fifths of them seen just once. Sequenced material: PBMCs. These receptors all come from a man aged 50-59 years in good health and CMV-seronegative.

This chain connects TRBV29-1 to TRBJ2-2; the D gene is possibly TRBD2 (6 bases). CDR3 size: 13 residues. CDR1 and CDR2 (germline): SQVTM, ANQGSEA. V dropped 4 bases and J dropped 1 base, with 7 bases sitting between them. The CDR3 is CSVVSGNTGELFF. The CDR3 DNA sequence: TGCAGCGTTGTTAGCGGGAACACCGGGGAGCTGTTTTTT.

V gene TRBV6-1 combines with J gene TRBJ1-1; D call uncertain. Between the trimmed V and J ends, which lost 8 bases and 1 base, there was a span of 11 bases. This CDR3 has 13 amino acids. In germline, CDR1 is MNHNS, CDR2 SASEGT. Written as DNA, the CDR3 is TGTGCCAGCGTCTTACAGACGAACACTGAAGCTTTCTTT. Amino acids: CASVLQTNTEAFF.

The CDR3 region is CASSASGLLSEEQYF. The CDR3 DNA reads TGTGCCAGCAGCGCCTCGGGATTGCTATCGGAGGAGCAGTACTTC. The J gene is TRBJ2-7, the V gene TRBV7-3, with D perhaps TRBD2 (5 bases). Looked up from germline, CDR1 is SGHTA and CDR2 is FQGTGA. Trimming took 5 bases from V and 7 from J, leaving 21 bases between them. The CDR3 loop spans 15 amino acids.

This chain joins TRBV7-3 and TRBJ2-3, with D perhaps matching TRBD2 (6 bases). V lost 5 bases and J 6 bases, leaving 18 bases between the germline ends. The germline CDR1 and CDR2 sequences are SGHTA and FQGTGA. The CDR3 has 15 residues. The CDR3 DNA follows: TGTGCCAGCAGCCTCGGAGTCGCGGGAAGGGATACGCAGTATTTT. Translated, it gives CASSLGVAGRDTQYF. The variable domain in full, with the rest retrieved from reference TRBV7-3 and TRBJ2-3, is GAGVSQTPSNKVTEKGKYVELRCDPISGHTALYWYRQSLGQGPEFLIYFQGTGAADDSGLPNDRFFAVRPEGSVSTLKIQRTERGDSAVYLCASSLGVAGRDTQYFGPGTRLTVL.

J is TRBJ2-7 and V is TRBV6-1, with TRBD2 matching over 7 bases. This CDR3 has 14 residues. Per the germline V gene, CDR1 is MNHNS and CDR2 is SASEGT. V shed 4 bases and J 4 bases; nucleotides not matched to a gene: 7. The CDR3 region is CASSGKGAGYEQYF. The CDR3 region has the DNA TGTGCCAGCAGTGGGAAGGGAGCGGGATACGAGCAGTACTTC.

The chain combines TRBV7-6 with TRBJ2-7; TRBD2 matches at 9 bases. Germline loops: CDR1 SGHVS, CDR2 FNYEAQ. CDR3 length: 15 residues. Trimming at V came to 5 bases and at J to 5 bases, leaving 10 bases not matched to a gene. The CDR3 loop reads CASSVGSGSFNEQYF. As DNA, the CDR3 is TGTGCCAGCAGCGTAGGTAGCGGGAGTTTCAACGAGCAGTACTTC. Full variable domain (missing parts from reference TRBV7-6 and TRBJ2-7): GAGVSQSPRYKVTKRGQDVALRCDPISGHVSLYWYRQALGQGPEFLTYFNYEAQQDKSGLPNDRFSAERPEGSISTLTIQRTEQRDSAMYRCASSVGSGSFNEQYFGPGTRLTVT.

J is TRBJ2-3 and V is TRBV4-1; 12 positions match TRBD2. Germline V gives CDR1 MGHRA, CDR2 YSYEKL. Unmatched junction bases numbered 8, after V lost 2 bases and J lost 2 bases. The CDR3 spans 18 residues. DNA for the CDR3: TGCGCCAGCAGCCAACGTAGTACTAGCGGGGGGAACACAGATACGCAGTATTTT. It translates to CASSQRSTSGGNTDTQYF.

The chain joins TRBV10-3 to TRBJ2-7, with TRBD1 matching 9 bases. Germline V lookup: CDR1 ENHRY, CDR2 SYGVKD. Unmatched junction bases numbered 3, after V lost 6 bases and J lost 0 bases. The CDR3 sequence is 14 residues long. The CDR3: CAIRGTGSSYEQYF. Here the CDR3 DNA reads TGTGCCATCAGGGGGACAGGGAGCTCCTACGAGCAGTACTTC.

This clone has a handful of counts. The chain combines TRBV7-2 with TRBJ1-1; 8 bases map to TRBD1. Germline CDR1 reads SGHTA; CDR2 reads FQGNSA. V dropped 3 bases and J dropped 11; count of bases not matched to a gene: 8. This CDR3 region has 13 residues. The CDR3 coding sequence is TGTGCCAGCAGCTTTGGACAGGGAGTCTCGGCTTTCTTT. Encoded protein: CASSFGQGVSAFF.

DNA for the CDR3: TGTGCCAGCAGTTCACGTGCAGGTGACCCTAACTATGGCTACACCTTC. It translates to CASSSRAGDPNYGYTF. The V call is TRBV27, the J call TRBJ1-2; D unclear. The CDR3 is 16 residues long. Trimming removed 4 bases at V and 0 bases at J, with 15 bases between. Germline CDR1 is MNHEY and CDR2 is SMNVEV (reference sequence).

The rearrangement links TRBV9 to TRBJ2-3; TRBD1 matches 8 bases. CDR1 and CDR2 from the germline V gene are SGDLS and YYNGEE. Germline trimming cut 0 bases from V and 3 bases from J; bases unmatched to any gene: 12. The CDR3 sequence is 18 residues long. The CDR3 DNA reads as TGTGCCAGCAGCGTAGCAACAGGGGGTATAGTGGGAACAGATACGCAGTATTTT. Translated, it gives CASSVATGGIVGTDTQYF.

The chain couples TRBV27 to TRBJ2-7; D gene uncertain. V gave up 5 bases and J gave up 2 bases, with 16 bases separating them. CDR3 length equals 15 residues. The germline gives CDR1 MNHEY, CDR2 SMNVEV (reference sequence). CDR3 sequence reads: CASSPPTVHTYEQYF. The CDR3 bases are TGTGCCAGCAGTCCGCCGACTGTCCACACCTACGAGCAGTACTTC.

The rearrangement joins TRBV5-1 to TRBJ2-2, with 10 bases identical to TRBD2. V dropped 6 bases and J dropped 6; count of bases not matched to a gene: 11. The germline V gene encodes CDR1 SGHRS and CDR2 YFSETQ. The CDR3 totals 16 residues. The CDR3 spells CASKSQRGGRAGELFF. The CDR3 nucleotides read TGCGCCAGCAAGAGTCAGCGGGGGGGCCGCGCCGGGGAGCTGTTTTTT.